The clone carrying this TCR beta chain appeared a few times. The source of the sample is a study of control samples from healthy donors and cancer patients. Sequencing used immunoSEQ multiplex PCR; TCRdb keeps in-frame clones, though not all of them. The sample has tens of thousands of clones; around 80% are singletons. The CDR3 runs 16 residues. Germline lookup yields CDR1 MNHEY and CDR2 SMNVEV (reference sequence). V lost 2 bases and J lost 3; bases outside the gene matches: 7. The TCR comes from a man in his fifties or sixties with head and neck cancer. Sequencing was carried out using PBMCs. The J gene is TRBJ2-7, the V gene TRBV27; 10 positions agree with TRBD2. The CDR3 region is CASSLEAGGYLYEQYF. CDR3 bases: TGTGCCAGCAGTTTAGAAGCGGGAGGGTATCTCTACGAGCAGTACTTC.